A selection of T cell receptor beta chains follows, all from one sample in a study of T cells after posttransplantation cyclophosphamide. Here immunoSEQ multiplex PCR was the method, and the copy in TCRdb shows in-frame clones only, minus some. The repertoire has about 21,000 clones, 80% to 90% of them found once; the top ten carry under 2%. The input for sequencing was PBMCs, taken 359 days after allogeneic stem cell transplant with calcineurin inhibitor and methotrexate. All receptors come from a female patient in her 30s who received an allogeneic stem cell transplant from an unrelated donor, was CMV-positive, and had acute and chronic GVHD. Some of these T cells may belong to the graft donor. The CDR3 runs from the conserved cysteine through the conserved F or W. Each record gives: D gene, clone size, J gene, V gene, CDR3 DNA, CDR3 protein. The D gene is left open where the match is weak. Size tells how often a clone was seen (once, few, many) or the class of an expanded clone, and some rows leave it out.

>NA|NA|TRBJ2-2|TRBV5-1
TGCGCCAGCAGCCCCCAAAACGGGAACACCGGGGAGCTGTTTTTT
CASSPQNGNTGELFF
>NA|NA|TRBJ1-5|TRBV27
TGTGCCAGCAGTTTATATCTTGATCAGCCCCAGCATTTT
CASSLYLDQPQHF
>NA|once|TRBJ1-4|TRBV7-6
TGTGCCAGCAGCCAGAGGAGATTAGGACAGAGAAACGAAAAACTGTTTTTT
CASSQRRLGQRNEKLFF
>NA|NA|TRBJ1-6|TRBV7-2
TGTGCCAGCAGCAAGGGAAAAGACAGGAACTATAATTCACCCCTCCACTTT
CASSKGKDRNYNSPLHF
>TRBD1|NA|TRBJ2-7|TRBV7-7
TGTGCTAGCAGCTTACCGTTACAGGGGACGCCTTGCTACGAGCAGTACTTC
CASSLPLQGTPCYEQYF
>NA|NA|TRBJ1-5|TRBV7-8
TGTGCCAGCAGCCGCTTCGGGCCCCAGCATTTT
CASSRFGPQHF
>NA|once|TRBJ2-3|TRBV9
TGTGCCAGCACGGAGAGTGGGACAGATACGCAGTATTTT
CASTESGTDTQYF
>NA|NA|TRBJ1-5|TRBV12-5
TGTGCTAGTGGTTTGTTTATCCGGGGTAGGGGGTATCAGCCCCAGCATTTT
CASGLFIRGRGYQPQHF
>NA|NA|TRBJ2-3|TRBV7-6
TGTGCCAGCAGGACAACCTACAGCTCTGATACGCAGTATTTT
CASRTTYSSDTQYF
>NA|NA|TRBJ2-1|TRBV11-2
TGTGCCAGCAGCTTAGGGCAGGGCAGGGACTACAATGAGCAGTTCTTC
CASSLGQGRDYNEQFF
>NA|NA|TRBJ1-2|TRBV4-1
TGCGCCAGCAGCCAAGCCTGGCCCCCGGAGGACTATGGCTACACCTTC
CASSQAWPPEDYGYTF
>TRBD1|once|TRBJ1-2|TRBV7-3
TGTGCCAGCAGCTTACGCCGGACAGGGCCTGGCTACACCTTC
CASSLRRTGPGYTF
>NA|NA|TRBJ2-2|TRBV7-2
TGTGCCAGCAGTCGTAACACCGGGGAGCTGTTTTTT
CASSRNTGELFF
>NA|NA|TRBJ2-1|TRBV19
TGTGCCAGTAGTATTAGTAGCGGAGACTACAATGAGCAGTTCTTC
CASSISSGDYNEQFF
>NA|NA|TRBJ2-5|TRBV7-2
TGTGCCAGCAGCTTAGCAGAGACTAGGCTGACAAGAGGAGAGACCCAGTACTTC
CASSLAETRLTRGETQYF
>NA|NA|TRBJ2-2|TRBV7-9
TGTGCCAGCAGCGAGGGGGTCACGGAGACCGGGGAGCTGTTTTTT
CASSEGVTETGELFF
>TRBD1|NA|TRBJ1-1|TRBV5-6
TGTGCCAGCAGCTTGGTTTGGACAGGTGCCGGGGAAGCTTTCTTT
CASSLVWTGAGEAFF
>TRBD1|NA|TRBJ2-5|TRBV6-6
TGTGCCAGCAGTTACTCCCAGGGGGATGTGGAGACCCAGTACTTC
CASSYSQGDVETQYF
>TRBD2|NA|TRBJ2-3|TRBV6-4
TGTGCCAGCAGTGGCTCGAGCGGGGGGAGCACAGATACGCAGTATTTT
CASSGSSGGSTDTQYF
>TRBD1|NA|TRBJ2-3|TRBV25-1
TGTGCCAGCAGTGAAAGACAGGGGGCAGATACGCAGTATTTT
CASSERQGADTQYF
>NA|NA|TRBJ1-1|TRBV7-8
TGTGCCAGCAGCAGGACAGTTACGGTAGGCACTGAAGCTTTCTTT
CASSRTVTVGTEAFF
>NA|once|TRBJ1-3|TRBV7-6
TGTGCCAGCAGCTTAGCGCCAGCGACTGGAAACACCATATATTTT
CASSLAPATGNTIYF
>NA|NA|TRBJ1-2|TRBV6-1
TGTGCCAGCAAGATGGACAGCGTTAACTATGGCTACACCTTC
CASKMDSVNYGYTF
>NA|NA|TRBJ1-5|TRBV7-2
TGTGCCAGCAGTCTTAGTCCCAATCAGCCCCAGCATTTT
CASSLSPNQPQHF
>NA|NA|TRBJ1-3|TRBV10-3
TGTGCCATCACCGACGCTGGGAGTAGCACAGGGTTCTCTGGAAACACCATATATTTT
CAITDAGSSTGFSGNTIYF
>TRBD1|once|TRBJ2-3|TRBV10-3
TGTGCCACCGTGGACAGGGATCTTACAGATACGCAGTATTTT
CATVDRDLTDTQYF
>TRBD1|NA|TRBJ1-1|TRBV11-2
TGTGCCAGCAGCTTAGAAAGGGACAGGACTGAAGCTTTCTTT
CASSLERDRTEAFF
>TRBD1|NA|TRBJ1-1|TRBV6-5
TGTGCCTCAGGGACAGCAAACACTGAAGCTTTCTTT
CASGTANTEAFF
>NA|NA|TRBJ1-4|TRBV5-4
TGTGCCAGCAGCCCAGACTTTACGGGAACTAATGAAAAACTGTTTTTT
CASSPDFTGTNEKLFF
>TRBD2|once|TRBJ2-1|TRBV5-1
TGCGCCAGCAGCCCGACTAGCGGGCCGGGGAAGGAGCAGTTCTTC
CASSPTSGPGKEQFF
>TRBD1|NA|TRBJ1-5|TRBV27
TGTGCCAGCAGTTTAACAGGGGCCCTAGGGCCCCAGCATTTT
CASSLTGALGPQHF
>TRBD1|NA|TRBJ1-1|TRBV12-5
TGTGCTAGTGGTTTGGCCTTGACAGGGGGAACTGAAGCTTTCTTT
CASGLALTGGTEAFF
>NA|NA|TRBJ1-1|TRBV30
TGTGCCTGGAGTGTAGGGACAAACACTGAAGCTTTCTTT
CAWSVGTNTEAFF
>TRBD2|NA|TRBJ2-2|TRBV7-2
TGTGCCAGCAGCTTAACTAGCGGGAGTATCACCGGGGAGCTGTTTTTT
CASSLTSGSITGELFF
>NA|once|TRBJ2-1|TRBV6-1
TGTGCCAGCAGTGAAGCTGGGAGCGGGCTTAATGAGCAGTTCTTC
CASSEAGSGLNEQFF
>NA|NA|TRBJ1-2|TRBV6-4
TGTGCCAGCAGTGACTCGGAGCAGAGAGGCTACACCTTC
CASSDSEQRGYTF
>NA|NA|TRBJ2-1|TRBV29-1
TGCAGCGTTGAAGATGGGGGGAATGAGCAGTTCTTC
CSVEDGGNEQFF
>TRBD2|once|TRBJ2-1|TRBV6-1
TGTGCCAGCAGGGATCGACTAGCGGGAGTTCATGAGCAGTTCTTC
CASRDRLAGVHEQFF
>TRBD1|NA|TRBJ2-7|TRBV6-5
TGTGCCAGCAGTTACGCAACCGGGACAGGGGTGTACGAGCAGTACTTC
CASSYATGTGVYEQYF
>NA|NA|TRBJ1-6|TRBV9
TGTGCCAGCAGCGTAGCCCTTCGGATAGGGGAGGGTTCACCCCTCCACTTT
CASSVALRIGEGSPLHF
>NA|NA|TRBJ1-4|TRBV7-8
TGTGCCAGCAGCCCATCTAGGACTAGGGAAAAACTGTTTTTT
CASSPSRTREKLFF
>NA|NA|TRBJ2-1|TRBV5-1
TGCGCCAGCAGCTTGCCGGGAGTGGAGAATGAGCAGTTCTTC
CASSLPGVENEQFF
>TRBD1|NA|TRBJ2-5|TRBV27
TGTGCCAGCAGCTTCGGGACAGGGCGCGCGAAGACCCAGTACTTC
CASSFGTGRAKTQYF
>NA|NA|TRBJ2-1|TRBV5-4
TGCTCCATTAGGTCGACCGGGGGTGAGCAGTTCTTC
CSIRSTGGEQFF
>NA|few|TRBJ1-3|TRBV5-1
TGCGCCAGCACGTATGGAAACACCATATATTTT
CASTYGNTIYF
>NA|once|TRBJ1-1|TRBV4-1
TGCGCCAGCAGCCAAGTTGAACACATGAACACTGAAGCTTTCTTT
CASSQVEHMNTEAFF
>TRBD1|NA|TRBJ2-2|TRBV5-6
TGTGCCAGCAGCTCCGGGACAGGGGAAGTTGAGGAGCTGTTTTTT
CASSSGTGEVEELFF
>TRBD2|NA|TRBJ2-7|TRBV19
TGTGCCAGTAAGGTCGGACTAGCGGGAGGACCCTACGAGCAGTACTTC
CASKVGLAGGPYEQYF
>TRBD2|NA|TRBJ2-2|TRBV4-2
TGTGCCAGCAGCCAACTCAGCGGGAGGGCTAGACAGAACACCGGGGAGCTGTTTTTT
CASSQLSGRARQNTGELFF
>NA|NA|TRBJ1-4|TRBV18
TGTGCCAGCCGGGTCCGGGAGGAAGGGGAAAAACTGTTTTTT
CASRVREEGEKLFF
>NA|NA|TRBJ1-5|TRBV27
TGTGCCAGCAGTTTATCATATAGCAATCAGCCCCAGCATTTT
CASSLSYSNQPQHF
>TRBD1|NA|TRBJ1-2|TRBV2
TGTGCCAGCAGTGAAGCATCGACAGGGGCTTATGGCTACACCTTC
CASSEASTGAYGYTF
>NA|NA|TRBJ2-1|TRBV10-2
TGCGCCAGCAGTGGTCTCGATGAGCAGTTCTTC
CASSGLDEQFF
>NA|NA|TRBJ1-2|TRBV6-1
TGTGCCAGCACCGCTCAGGGAGGAGGATATGGCTACACCTTC
CASTAQGGGYGYTF
>TRBD2|NA|TRBJ2-3|TRBV19
TGTGCCAGTAGTATAGTTAGCGGGATGTCAGATACGCAGTATTTT
CASSIVSGMSDTQYF
>TRBD1|NA|TRBJ1-1|TRBV28
TGTGCCAGCAGTTTATTAGGGACAGGGGACACTGAAGCTTTCTTT
CASSLLGTGDTEAFF
>NA|NA|TRBJ1-2|TRBV19
TGTGCCAGTAGTGCCGACAGGTATGGCTACACCTTC
CASSADRYGYTF